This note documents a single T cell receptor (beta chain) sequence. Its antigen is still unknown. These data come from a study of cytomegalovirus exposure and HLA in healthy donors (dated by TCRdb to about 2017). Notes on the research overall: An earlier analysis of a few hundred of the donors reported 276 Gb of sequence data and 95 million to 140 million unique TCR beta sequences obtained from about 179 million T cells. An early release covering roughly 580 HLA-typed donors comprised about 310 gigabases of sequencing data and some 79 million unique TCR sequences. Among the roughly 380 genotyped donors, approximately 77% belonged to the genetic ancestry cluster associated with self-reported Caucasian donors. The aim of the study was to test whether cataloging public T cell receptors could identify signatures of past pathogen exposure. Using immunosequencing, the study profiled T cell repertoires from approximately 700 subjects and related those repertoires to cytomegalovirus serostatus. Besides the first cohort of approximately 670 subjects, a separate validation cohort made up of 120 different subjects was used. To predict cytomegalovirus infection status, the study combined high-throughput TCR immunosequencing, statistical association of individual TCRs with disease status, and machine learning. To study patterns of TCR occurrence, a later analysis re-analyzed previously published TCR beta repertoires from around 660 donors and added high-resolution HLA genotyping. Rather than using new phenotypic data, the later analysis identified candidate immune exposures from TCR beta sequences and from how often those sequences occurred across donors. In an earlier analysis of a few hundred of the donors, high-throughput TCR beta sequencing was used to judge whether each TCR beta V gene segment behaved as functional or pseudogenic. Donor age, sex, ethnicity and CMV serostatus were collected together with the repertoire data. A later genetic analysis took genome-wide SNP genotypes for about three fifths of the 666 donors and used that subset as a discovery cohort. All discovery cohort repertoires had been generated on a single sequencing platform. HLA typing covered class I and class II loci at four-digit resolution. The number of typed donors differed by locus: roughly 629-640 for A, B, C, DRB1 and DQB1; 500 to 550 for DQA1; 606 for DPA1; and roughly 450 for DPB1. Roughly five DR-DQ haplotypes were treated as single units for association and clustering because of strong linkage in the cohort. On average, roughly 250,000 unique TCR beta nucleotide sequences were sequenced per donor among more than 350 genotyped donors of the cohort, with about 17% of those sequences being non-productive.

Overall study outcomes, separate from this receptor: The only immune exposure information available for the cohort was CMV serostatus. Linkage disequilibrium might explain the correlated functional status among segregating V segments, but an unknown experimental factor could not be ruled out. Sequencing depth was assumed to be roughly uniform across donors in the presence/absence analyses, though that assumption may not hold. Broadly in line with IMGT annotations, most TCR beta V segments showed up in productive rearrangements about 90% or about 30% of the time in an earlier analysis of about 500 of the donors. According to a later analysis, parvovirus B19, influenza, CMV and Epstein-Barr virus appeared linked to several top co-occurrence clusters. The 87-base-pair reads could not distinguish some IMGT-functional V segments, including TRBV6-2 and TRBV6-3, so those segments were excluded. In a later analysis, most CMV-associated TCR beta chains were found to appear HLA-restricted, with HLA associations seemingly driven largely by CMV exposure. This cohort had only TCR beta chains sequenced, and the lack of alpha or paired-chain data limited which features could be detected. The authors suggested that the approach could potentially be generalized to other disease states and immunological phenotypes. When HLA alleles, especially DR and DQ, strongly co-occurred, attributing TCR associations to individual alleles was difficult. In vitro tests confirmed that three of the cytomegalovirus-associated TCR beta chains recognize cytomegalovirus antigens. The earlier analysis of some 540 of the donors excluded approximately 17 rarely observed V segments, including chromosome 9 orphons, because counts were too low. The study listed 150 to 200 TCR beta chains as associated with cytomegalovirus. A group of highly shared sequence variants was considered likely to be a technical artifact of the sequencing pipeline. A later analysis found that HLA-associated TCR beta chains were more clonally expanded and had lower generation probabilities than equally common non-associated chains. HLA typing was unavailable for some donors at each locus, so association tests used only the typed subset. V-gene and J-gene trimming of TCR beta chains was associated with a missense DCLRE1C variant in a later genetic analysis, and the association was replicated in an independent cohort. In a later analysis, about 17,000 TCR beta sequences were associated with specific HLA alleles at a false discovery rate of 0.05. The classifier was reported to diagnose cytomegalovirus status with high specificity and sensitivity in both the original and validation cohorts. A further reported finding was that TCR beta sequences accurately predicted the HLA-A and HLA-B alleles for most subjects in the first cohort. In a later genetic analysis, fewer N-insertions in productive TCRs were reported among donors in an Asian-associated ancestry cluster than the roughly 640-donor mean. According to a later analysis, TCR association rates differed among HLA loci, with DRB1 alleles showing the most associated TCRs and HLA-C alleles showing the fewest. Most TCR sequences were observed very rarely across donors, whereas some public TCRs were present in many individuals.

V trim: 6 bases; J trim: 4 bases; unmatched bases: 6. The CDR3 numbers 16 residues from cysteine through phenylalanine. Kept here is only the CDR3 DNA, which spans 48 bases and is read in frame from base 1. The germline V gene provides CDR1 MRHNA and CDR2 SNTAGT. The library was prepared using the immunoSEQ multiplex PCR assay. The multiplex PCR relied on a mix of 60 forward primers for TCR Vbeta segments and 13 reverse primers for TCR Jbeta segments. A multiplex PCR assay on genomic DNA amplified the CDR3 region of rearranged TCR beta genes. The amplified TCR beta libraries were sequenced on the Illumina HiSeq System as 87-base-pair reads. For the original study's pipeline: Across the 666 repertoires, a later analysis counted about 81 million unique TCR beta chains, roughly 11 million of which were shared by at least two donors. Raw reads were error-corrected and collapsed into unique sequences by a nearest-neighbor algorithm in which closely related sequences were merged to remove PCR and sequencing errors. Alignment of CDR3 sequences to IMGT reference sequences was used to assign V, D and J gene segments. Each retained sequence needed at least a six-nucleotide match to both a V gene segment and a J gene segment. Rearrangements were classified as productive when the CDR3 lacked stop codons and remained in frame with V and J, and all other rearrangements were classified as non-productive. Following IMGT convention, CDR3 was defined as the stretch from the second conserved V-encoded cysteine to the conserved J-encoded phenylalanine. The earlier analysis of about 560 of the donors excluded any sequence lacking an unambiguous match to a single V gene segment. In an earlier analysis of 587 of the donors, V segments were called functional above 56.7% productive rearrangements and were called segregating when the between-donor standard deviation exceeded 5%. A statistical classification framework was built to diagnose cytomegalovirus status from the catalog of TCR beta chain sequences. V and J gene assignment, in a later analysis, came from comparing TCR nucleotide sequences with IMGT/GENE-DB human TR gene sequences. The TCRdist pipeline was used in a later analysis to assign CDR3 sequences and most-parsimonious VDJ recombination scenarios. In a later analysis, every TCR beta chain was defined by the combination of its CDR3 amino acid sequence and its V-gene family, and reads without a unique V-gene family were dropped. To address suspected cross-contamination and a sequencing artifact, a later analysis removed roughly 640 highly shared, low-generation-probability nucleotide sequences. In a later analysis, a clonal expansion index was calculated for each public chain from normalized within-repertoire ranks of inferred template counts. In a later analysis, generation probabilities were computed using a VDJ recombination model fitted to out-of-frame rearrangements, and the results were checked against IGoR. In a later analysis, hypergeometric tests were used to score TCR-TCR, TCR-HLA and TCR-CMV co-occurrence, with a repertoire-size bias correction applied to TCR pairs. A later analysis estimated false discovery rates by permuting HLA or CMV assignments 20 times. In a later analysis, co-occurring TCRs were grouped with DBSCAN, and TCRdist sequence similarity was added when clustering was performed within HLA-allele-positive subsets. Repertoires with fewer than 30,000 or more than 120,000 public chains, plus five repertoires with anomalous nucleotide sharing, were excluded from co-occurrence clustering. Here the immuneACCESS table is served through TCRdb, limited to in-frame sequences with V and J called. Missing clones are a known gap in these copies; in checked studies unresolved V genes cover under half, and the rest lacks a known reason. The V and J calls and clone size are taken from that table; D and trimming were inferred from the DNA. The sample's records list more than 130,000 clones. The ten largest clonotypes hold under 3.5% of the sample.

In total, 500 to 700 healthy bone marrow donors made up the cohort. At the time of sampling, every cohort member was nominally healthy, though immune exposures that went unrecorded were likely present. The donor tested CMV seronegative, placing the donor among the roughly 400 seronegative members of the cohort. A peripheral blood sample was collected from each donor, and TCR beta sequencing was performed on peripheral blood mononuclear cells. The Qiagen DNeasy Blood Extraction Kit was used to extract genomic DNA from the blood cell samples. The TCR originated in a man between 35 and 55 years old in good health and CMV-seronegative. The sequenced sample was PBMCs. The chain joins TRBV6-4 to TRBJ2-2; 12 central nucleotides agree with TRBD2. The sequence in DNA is TGTGCCAGCAGGCCGACTAGCGGGGGTTCCACCGGGGAGCTGTTTTTT. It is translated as CASRPTSGGSTGELFF.